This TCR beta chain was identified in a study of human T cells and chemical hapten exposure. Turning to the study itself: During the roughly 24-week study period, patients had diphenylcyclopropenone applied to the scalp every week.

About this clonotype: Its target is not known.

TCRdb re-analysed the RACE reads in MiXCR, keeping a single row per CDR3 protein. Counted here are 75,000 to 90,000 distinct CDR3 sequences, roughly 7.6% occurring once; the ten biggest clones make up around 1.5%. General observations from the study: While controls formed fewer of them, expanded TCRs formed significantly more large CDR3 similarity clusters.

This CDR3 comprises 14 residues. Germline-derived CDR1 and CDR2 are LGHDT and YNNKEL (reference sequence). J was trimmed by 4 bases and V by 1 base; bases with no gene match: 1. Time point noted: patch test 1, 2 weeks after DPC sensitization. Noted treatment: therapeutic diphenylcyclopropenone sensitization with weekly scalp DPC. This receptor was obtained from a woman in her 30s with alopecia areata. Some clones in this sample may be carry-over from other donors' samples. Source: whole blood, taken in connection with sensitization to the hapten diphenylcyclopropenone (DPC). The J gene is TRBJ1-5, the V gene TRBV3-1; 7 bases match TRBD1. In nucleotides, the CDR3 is TGTGCCAGCAGCCAAGCAGGGGGGAATCAGCCCCAGCATTTT. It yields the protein CASSQAGGNQPQHF.